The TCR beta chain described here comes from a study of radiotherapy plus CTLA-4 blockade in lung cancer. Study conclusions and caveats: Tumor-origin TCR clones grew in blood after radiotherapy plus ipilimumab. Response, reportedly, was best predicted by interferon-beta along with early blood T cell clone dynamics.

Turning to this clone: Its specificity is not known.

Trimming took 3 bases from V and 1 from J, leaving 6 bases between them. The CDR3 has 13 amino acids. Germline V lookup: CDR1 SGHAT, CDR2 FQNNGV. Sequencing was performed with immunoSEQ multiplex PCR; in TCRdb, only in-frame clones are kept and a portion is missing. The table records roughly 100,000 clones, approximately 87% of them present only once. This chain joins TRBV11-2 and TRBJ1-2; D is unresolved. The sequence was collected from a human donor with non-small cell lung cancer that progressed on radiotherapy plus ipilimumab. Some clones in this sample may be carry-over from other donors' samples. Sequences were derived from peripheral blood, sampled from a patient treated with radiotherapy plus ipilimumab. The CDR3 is CASSLQINYGYTF. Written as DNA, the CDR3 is TGTGCCAGCAGCTTGCAGATTAACTATGGCTACACCTTC.